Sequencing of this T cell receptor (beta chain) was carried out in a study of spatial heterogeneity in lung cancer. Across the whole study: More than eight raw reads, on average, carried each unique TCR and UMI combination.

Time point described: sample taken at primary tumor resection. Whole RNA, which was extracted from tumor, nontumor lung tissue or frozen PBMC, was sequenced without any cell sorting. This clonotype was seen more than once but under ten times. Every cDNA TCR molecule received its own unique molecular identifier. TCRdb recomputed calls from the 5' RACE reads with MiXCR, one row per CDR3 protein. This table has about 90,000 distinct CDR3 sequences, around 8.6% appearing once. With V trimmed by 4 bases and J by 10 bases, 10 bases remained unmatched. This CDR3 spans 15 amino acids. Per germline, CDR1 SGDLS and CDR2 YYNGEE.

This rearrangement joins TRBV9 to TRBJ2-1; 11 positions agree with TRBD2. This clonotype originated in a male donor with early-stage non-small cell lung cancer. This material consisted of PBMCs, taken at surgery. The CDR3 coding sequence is TGTGCCAGCAGCCCGGGGACTAGCGGAACTAGAGAGCAGTTCTTC. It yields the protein CASSPGTSGTREQFF.